These T cell receptor beta chains were read from a single sample in a study of cytomegalovirus exposure and HLA in healthy donors. Profiled with immunoSEQ multiplex PCR; TCRdb holds only in-frame clones, not every one. The sample yields 170,000 or so clones, over 65% seen once. The sequenced material came from PBMCs. These receptor sequences come from a man aged 55 to 70 in good health and CMV-seronegative. Both conserved end residues are part of each CDR3.

TRBV19	TRBJ2-7	CASSIGLAGVEQYF
TRBV7-6	TRBJ1-1	CASSQSQVAEAFF
TRBV28	TRBJ1-2	CASSTRDRDSYGYTF
TRBV2	TRBJ2-2	CASTWAPNGELFF
TRBV7-6	TRBJ2-1	CASSLRATSQYNEQFF
TRBV5-1	TRBJ2-5	CASSLATSEETQYF
TRBV9	TRBJ2-2	CASRGGGPATGELFF
TRBV2	TRBJ2-3	CASKTGGRDTQYF
TRBV5-1	TRBJ2-6	CASSLVTANSGANVLTF
TRBV5-1	TRBJ2-2	CASSLVMDFGELFF
TRBV25-1	TRBJ1-1	CASSLQGGTEAFF
TRBV7-8	TRBJ1-5	CASSLRAGRGLGQPQHF
TRBV19	TRBJ2-1	CASSITQGNEQFF
TRBV6-5	TRBJ2-5	CASSGMAGGETQYF
TRBV6-5	TRBJ1-2	CASSYSTGYGYTF
TRBV30	TRBJ2-5	CAWSRDRLQETQYF
TRBV6-6	TRBJ2-7	CASNPTGQASYEQYF